Shown below are 18 T cell receptor beta chains from a single sample sequenced in a study of blood T cell repertoires in COVID-19 (dated by TCRdb to the early 2020s). Libraries were prepared through the immunoSEQ multiplex PCR assay. Entries here come from immuneACCESS through TCRdb and include only in-frame sequences with V and J called. Some clones fail to appear in such tables; in the studies checked, an unresolved V gene covers under half of the shortfall, and the cause of the remainder is unknown. The sample table shows approximately 200,000 clones, and roughly 82% are seen once. The ten largest clones take up 8% to 10% of the sample. Sequencing input: PBMCs or T cells enriched from blood (not recorded which). The origin of the receptors is a woman under 40 who had recovered from COVID-19.

The chain links TRBV6-5 to TRBJ2-7; 8 bases line up with TRBD1. V dropped 5 bases and J dropped 2; count of bases not matched to a gene: 2. The germline CDR1 and CDR2 sequences are MNHEY and SVGAGI. The CDR3 is 13 residues long. This chain's CDR3 is CASSTQGAYEQYF. The CDR3 DNA sequence: TGTGCCAGCAGTACACAGGGGGCCTACGAGCAGTACTTC.

The chain joins TRBV21-1 to TRBJ2-7; no DNA check was done on the table's D call, TRBD2. TRBV21-1 is recorded as a pseudogene. The CDR3 loop spans 18 amino acids. The CDR3 DNA reads TGTGCCAGCAGCAAAAGGTTCTCAGTACCAGTAATTCTACTAGAGCAGTACTTC. It translates to CASSKRFSVPVILLEQYF.

The gene calls are TRBV27 and TRBJ2-2; TRBD2 matches 7 bases. Trimming at V came to 1 base and at J to 3 bases, leaving 11 bases not matched to a gene. Germline V lookup: CDR1 MNHEY, CDR2 SMNVEV (reference sequence). This CDR3 is built from 18 residues. CDR3 bases: TGTGCCAGCAGTTTATTTGGGAGGGTTGGGTCCTACACCGGGGAGCTGTTTTTT. It yields the protein CASSLFGRVGSYTGELFF.

This sequence joins TRBV5-4 and TRBJ2-7, with 11 bases fitting TRBD2. Trimming cost V 3 bases and J 3 bases; bases outside gene matches: 5. The CDR3 runs 15 residues. CDR1 and CDR2 (germline): SGHNT, YYREEE (reference sequence). The CDR3 spells CASSSGLAELYEQYF. Written as DNA, the CDR3 is TGTGCCAGCAGCTCGGGACTAGCGGAGCTCTACGAGCAGTACTTC. The full variable domain, its missing parts supplied by reference TRBV5-4 and TRBJ2-7, is ETGVTQSPTHLIKTRGQQVTLRCSSQSGHNTVSWYQQALGQGPQFIFQYYREEENGRGNFPPRFSGLQFPNYSSELNVNALELDDSALYLCASSSGLAELYEQYFGPGTRLTVT.

This clone was found a few times. V gene TRBV19 combines with J gene TRBJ1-1, with D unclear. Germline loops: CDR1 LNHDA, CDR2 SQIVND (reference sequence). V was pared by 6 bases and J by 0 bases, with 5 bases between. The CDR3 length is 12 residues. DNA of the CDR3: TGTGCCAGTAGCGCTATGAACACTGAAGCTTTCTTT. This translates into CASSAMNTEAFF.

The rearrangement joins TRBV6-5 to TRBJ1-5; 8 nucleotides line up with TRBD1. The CDR3 sequence is 15 residues long. Per germline, CDR1 MNHEY and CDR2 SVGAGI. The ends lost 6 bases at V and 3 bases at J; junction bases unmatched: 7. The CDR3 DNA reads TGTGCCAGCAGCTCACAGGGGGGGGACAATCAGCCCCAGCATTTT. Translating gives CASSSQGGDNQPQHF.

The rearrangement joins TRBV10-1 to TRBJ1-1; TRBD1 might be the D (6 bases). CDR1 is WNHNN and CDR2 is SYGVQD in the germline V gene (reference sequence). Trimming shortened V by 5 bases and J by 7 bases, and 17 bases separated the two germline ends. The CDR3 runs 14 residues. The CDR3 DNA follows: TGCGCCAGCAGTCTATACACAGGGTCGGGTGAAGCTTTCTTT. This encodes CASSLYTGSGEAFF.

The chain has TRBV19 and TRBJ2-3, with 9 bases lining up with TRBD2. From germline, CDR1 is LNHDA and CDR2 SQIVND (reference sequence). The CDR3 has 16 amino acids. Unmatched junction bases numbered 8, after V lost 3 bases and J lost 4 bases. The CDR3, as DNA: TGTGCCAGTAGTATGACCGGGACTAGCTCCTCAGATACGCAGTATTTT. It encodes CASSMTGTSSSDTQYF.

The chain has TRBV4-1 and TRBJ2-2, with a tentative D call TRBD2 (6 bases). The CDR3 length is 13 residues. CDR1 MGHRA and CDR2 YSYEKL come from the germline V gene. Trimming took 10 bases from V and 1 from J, leaving 10 bases between them. CDR3 sequence: CATRDLNTGELFF. CDR3 nucleotides: TGCGCCACCCGGGACTTGAACACCGGGGAGCTGTTTTTT.

On this clone itself: The junction does not match germline at one end; this may be a read error. The V call is TRBV7-7, the J call TRBJ2-2; D uncertain. The CDR3 covers 14 residues. The germline CDR1 and CDR2 sequences are SSHAT and FNYEAQ (reference sequence). As DNA, the CDR3 is TGTGCTAGCAGCTTAGACCTAAACACCGGGGAGCTGTTTTTT. Its protein is CASSLDLNTGELFF.

This clone appeared a single time. This chain joins TRBV10-1 and TRBJ2-7, with 9 nucleotides matching TRBD2. Trimming took 0 bases from V and 2 from J; bases not matched to a gene: 2. Germline V CDR1 and CDR2: WNHNN, SYGVQD (reference sequence). This CDR3 has 15 amino acids. CDR3 region: CASSESSGRAYEQYF. In nucleotides, the CDR3 is TGCGCCAGCAGTGAGTCTAGCGGGAGAGCCTACGAGCAGTACTTC.

V gene TRBV7-9 combines with J gene TRBJ2-7; 7 bases line up with TRBD1. Germline V lookup: CDR1 SEHNR, CDR2 FQNEAQ (reference sequence). CDR3 length: 14 residues. J gave up 4 bases and V 1 base, and 4 bases lay outside the gene matches. In DNA form, the CDR3 reads TGTGCCAGCAGCTTAGGAGGGACAGCATACGAGCAGTACTTC. It is translated as CASSLGGTAYEQYF.

This clone was detected once. The CDR3, as DNA: TGTGCCAGCAGCTTATCCGGGACTAGGGTCTACGAGCAGTACTTC. This codes for CASSLSGTRVYEQYF. The chain has TRBV7-2 and TRBJ2-7, with TRBD2 identical over 8 bases. The CDR3 loop spans 15 amino acids. With V trimmed by 2 bases and J by 3 bases, 6 bases remained unmatched. Per germline, CDR1 SGHTA and CDR2 FQGNSA.

Here the CDR3 reads CASSYLGDPDYGYTF. CDR3 sequence (DNA): TGTGCCAGCAGTTACTTGGGAGACCCAGACTATGGCTACACCTTC. The chain recombines TRBV6-6 with TRBJ1-2; no firm D call. The CDR3 totals 15 residues. The germline V and J ends were trimmed by 1 base and 3 bases, with 12 bases remaining between them. Germline V gives CDR1 MNHNY, CDR2 SVGAGI (reference sequence).

This clone was recorded a few times. V gene TRBV7-8 combines with J gene TRBJ2-2; D possibly corresponds to TRBD1 (6 bases). The CDR3 loop spans 15 amino acids. The V gene lost 5 bases and the J gene lost 5 bases, with 15 bases spanning the gap. Germline CDR1 is SGHVS and CDR2 is FQNEAQ. Here the CDR3 DNA reads TGTGCCAGCAGCATCAAAGGGGGTCAGACCGGGGAGCTGTTTTTT. Translating gives CASSIKGGQTGELFF.

The V and J genes are TRBV11-2 and TRBJ2-2, with D unclear. CDR1 and CDR2 (germline): SGHAT, FQNNGV. This CDR3 comprises 16 residues. Trimming pared 6 bases from V and 2 bases from J, leaving 16 bases between. The CDR3 reads CASSKAGSLNTGELFF. The CDR3 nucleotides are TGTGCCAGCAGTAAAGCAGGTTCCCTAAACACCGGGGAGCTGTTTTTT.

This clone was found once. The chain uses TRBV18 and TRBJ2-5, with 8 bases aligning to TRBD2. CDR3 length: 19 amino acids. The J segment lost 5 bases and the V segment lost 2 bases, leaving 19 bases of the junction unmatched. Germline V gives CDR1 KGHSH, CDR2 LQKENI. The CDR3: CASSPGDSLGSGRAETQYF. As DNA, the CDR3 is TGTGCCAGCTCACCAGGGGATTCCCTAGGAAGCGGGAGAGCGGAGACCCAGTACTTC.

This sequence joins TRBV19 and TRBJ1-2; D is unclear. Germline-derived CDR1 and CDR2 are LNHDA and SQIVND (reference sequence). Trimming left V 5 bases short and J 0 bases short, with 7 bases between. This CDR3 has 13 residues. CDR3 loop: CASSSSPNYGYTF. CDR3 DNA: TGTGCCAGTAGTTCGTCTCCTAACTATGGCTACACCTTC.